These 21 T cell receptor beta chains were sequenced from one sample in a study of blood T cell repertoires in COVID-19. Clones were read by immunoSEQ multiplex PCR, and TCRdb kept only the in-frame ones, dropping some. This table holds about 310,000 clones, 89% found once. Sequenced sample: PBMCs or T cells enriched from blood (not recorded which). The receptors here all came from a woman between 40 and 50 years old who had recovered from COVID-19.

The J gene is TRBJ1-4, the V gene TRBV5-1; D may be TRBD1 (6 bases). Trimming shortened V by 4 bases and J by 7 bases, and 14 bases separated the two germline ends. This CDR3 region has 14 residues. Germline CDR1 is SGHRS and CDR2 is YFSETQ. The chain's CDR3 is CASSQTGRSEKLFF. DNA of the CDR3: TGCGCCAGCAGCCAGACAGGTCGGAGTGAAAAACTGTTTTTT.

The chain couples TRBV19 to TRBJ1-5, with TRBD1 matching over 10 bases. The CDR3 loop spans 15 amino acids. J was trimmed by 3 bases and V by 6 bases; bases with no gene match: 5. Germline values: CDR1 LNHDA, CDR2 SQIVND (reference sequence). The CDR3 sequence: CASSRTGGFNQPQHF. The DNA for the CDR3 is TGTGCCAGTAGCCGGACAGGGGGATTCAATCAGCCCCAGCATTTT.

The V gene is TRBV5-4, the J gene TRBJ1-1, with no clear D. Germline V lookup: CDR1 SGHNT, CDR2 YYREEE (reference sequence). This CDR3 has 15 residues. Between the trimmed V and J ends, which lost 4 bases and 1 base, there was a span of 14 bases. Here the CDR3 reads CASSLGGIPNTEAFF. CDR3 DNA: TGTGCCAGCAGCCTGGGCGGAATACCGAACACTGAAGCTTTCTTT.

This sequence joins TRBV11-3 and TRBJ2-2, with 9 bases identical to TRBD2. J lost 1 base, V lost 5 bases, and 8 bases had no gene match. CDR3 length equals 17 residues. In germline, CDR1 is SGHNT, CDR2 YENEEA. CDR3 in DNA: TGTGCCAGCAGCACCCTCCTAGCGGGGTTGAACACCGGGGAGCTGTTTTTT. This codes for CASSTLLAGLNTGELFF.

The chain couples TRBV6-5 to TRBJ1-1, with D possibly matching TRBD1 (6 bases). V shed 6 bases and J shed 0 bases, with 11 bases lying between them. The CDR3 sequence is 14 residues long. The germline V gene has CDR1 MNHEY and CDR2 SVGAGI. CDR3 nucleotide sequence: TGTGCCAGCAGGAGAAGGGGGTTGAACACTGAAGCTTTCTTT. It codes for CASRRRGLNTEAFF.

V usage is TRBV2 and J usage is TRBJ2-7, with TRBD1 matching 7 bases. The junction had 3 bases not matched to a gene; V was cut back by 3 bases and J by 4 bases. This CDR3 is 13 amino acids long. Germline assignment: CDR1 SNHLY and CDR2 FYNNEI. The CDR3, as DNA: TGTGCCAGCAGTGAGGGACAGAATTACGAGCAGTACTTC. Amino acids: CASSEGQNYEQYF.

V gene TRBV2 combines with J gene TRBJ2-1, with TRBD2 matching 12 bases. CDR1 is SNHLY and CDR2 is FYNNEI in the germline V gene. The length of the CDR3 is 14 residues. The V and J ends lost 4 bases and 8 bases, in that order; junction bases with no gene match: 3. This CDR3 reads CASSASGGADEQFF. CDR3 DNA: TGTGCCAGCAGTGCTAGCGGGGGGGCCGATGAGCAGTTCTTC.

The chain links TRBV11-2 to TRBJ1-4; D possibly corresponds to TRBD1 (6 bases). Trimming removed 5 bases from V and 4 bases from J, with 11 bases in between. CDR3 length: 14 residues. Germline V gene lookup returns CDR1 SGHAT and CDR2 FQNNGV. The CDR3 DNA sequence: TGTGCCAGCAGCCCGGGAGGGGGTAATGAAAAACTGTTTTTT. Its translation: CASSPGGGNEKLFF. Based on the CDR3 plus reference TRBV11-2 and TRBJ1-4, the full variable domain is EAGVAQSPRYKIIEKRQSVAFWCNPISGHATLYWYQQILGQGPKLLIQFQNNGVVDDSQLPKDRFSAERLKGVDSTLKIQPAKLEDSAVYLCASSPGGGNEKLFFGSGTQLSVL.

This rearrangement joins TRBV30 to TRBJ2-7, with D possibly TRBD1 on 6 matching bases. CDR1 is GTSNPN and CDR2 is SVGIG in the germline V gene (reference sequence). Trimming took off 4 bases at V and 0 bases at J, with 7 bases between the two ends. The CDR3 covers 12 residues. In nucleotides, the CDR3 is TGTGCCTGGAAGGACAGCTCCTACGAGCAGTACTTC. It yields the protein CAWKDSSYEQYF.

The rearrangement uses TRBV27 and TRBJ1-5; D is perhaps TRBD1 (5 bases). CDR3 length equals 13 residues. Germline lookup yields CDR1 MNHEY and CDR2 SMNVEV (reference sequence). The V and J ends lost 0 bases and 7 bases respectively, with 7 bases between them. CDR3: CASSLSAGQPQHF. CDR3 sequence (DNA): TGTGCCAGCAGTTTATCCGCAGGGCAGCCCCAGCATTTT.

The chain carries TRBV30 and TRBJ2-5, with D maybe TRBD2 (5 bases). Germline lookup yields CDR1 GTSNPN and CDR2 SVGIG (reference sequence). The CDR3 covers 14 residues. Trimming removed 0 bases at V and 5 bases at J, with 13 bases between. The CDR3: CAWSVGLSVETQYF. CDR3 nucleotide sequence: TGTGCCTGGAGTGTAGGGCTTAGCGTGGAGACCCAGTACTTC. Together with reference TRBV30 and TRBJ2-5, the CDR3 gives the full variable domain: SQTIHQWPATLVQPVGSPLSLECTVEGTSNPNLYWYRQAAGRGLQLLFYSVGIGQISSEVPQNLSASRPQDRQFILSSKKLLLSDSGFYLCAWSVGLSVETQYFGPGTRLLVL.

This chain uses TRBV4-3 with TRBJ2-5, with D possibly being TRBD1 (6 bases). Trimming cost V 0 bases and J 4 bases, with 12 bases left between them. The CDR3 consists of 15 residues. The germline V gene has CDR1 LGHNA and CDR2 YSLEER. The CDR3 protein is CASSQEIRRGETQYF. The CDR3 DNA reads TGCGCCAGCAGCCAAGAAATTCGCAGGGGAGAGACCCAGTACTTC.

This clone appeared a single time. This chain joins TRBV5-1 and TRBJ2-5, with 13 bases aligning to TRBD2. The germline CDR1 and CDR2 sequences are SGHRS and YFSETQ. This CDR3 comprises 15 residues. J gave up 5 bases and V 3 bases, and 4 bases lay outside the gene matches. CDR3: CASSSGLAGQETQYF. The CDR3 coding sequence is TGCGCCAGCAGCTCGGGACTAGCGGGACAGGAGACCCAGTACTTC.

V and J are TRBV11-2 and TRBJ2-6; unclear D gene. The germline gives CDR1 SGHAT, CDR2 FQNNGV. V gave up 0 bases and J gave up 1 base, with 16 bases separating them. The CDR3 totals 19 residues. The CDR3 loop reads CASSLDDFRILSGANVLTF. In DNA form, the CDR3 reads TGTGCCAGCAGCTTAGATGACTTCCGGATCTTATCTGGGGCCAACGTCCTGACTTTC.

Turning to this clone: A read error may produce the germline difference seen at one junction end. This chain joins TRBV7-9 and TRBJ2-1, with a possible D match to TRBD2 (6 bases). CDR3 length equals 14 residues. Germline CDR1 reads SEHNR; CDR2 reads FQNEAQ (reference sequence). The CDR3 reads CASSSRLGPRERFF. DNA for the CDR3: TGTGCCAGCAGCTCCCGACTAGGACCACGCGAGCGGTTCTTC.

The chain couples TRBV30 to TRBJ2-7; D is perhaps TRBD2 (5 bases). Trimming left V 5 bases short and J 3 bases short, with 11 bases between. The germline V gene has CDR1 GTSNPN and CDR2 SVGIG (reference sequence). The CDR3 contains 12 residues. CDR3 amino acids: CAWVGNGYEQYF. DNA for the CDR3: TGTGCCTGGGTCGGGAACGGCTACGAGCAGTACTTC.

The gene calls are TRBV27 and TRBJ1-2; 9 bases are a match to TRBD1. There are 16 residues in the CDR3. V shed 4 bases and J 4 bases; nucleotides not matched to a gene: 10. CDR1 is MNHEY and CDR2 is SMNVEV in the germline V gene (reference sequence). The CDR3, as DNA: TGTGCCAGCAGTTCCCTATCACAGGGGGCTTTCTATGGCTACACCTTC. Translation gives CASSSLSQGAFYGYTF.

The V gene is TRBV29-1, the J gene TRBJ1-2, with 8 bases that match TRBD1. CDR1 and CDR2 from the germline V gene are SQVTM and ANQGSEA. V was pared by 4 bases and J by 2 bases, with 3 bases of the junction left unmatched. This CDR3 comprises 13 residues. The CDR3 spells CSVGTGINYGYTF. DNA of the CDR3: TGCAGCGTTGGGACAGGGATAAACTATGGCTACACCTTC.

V and J are TRBV20-1 and TRBJ2-7; 12 bases map to TRBD2. J lost 5 bases, V lost 3 bases, and 8 bases had no gene match. This CDR3 has 15 residues. CDR1 is DFQATT, CDR2 SNEGSKA, per germline (reference sequence). The CDR3 DNA reads as TGCAGTGCTAGTCTTAGACTAGCGGGAGTCAACGAGCAGTACTTC. This sequence encodes CSASLRLAGVNEQYF.

V is TRBV6-1 and J is TRBJ1-2, with D maybe TRBD1 (6 bases). The germline V gene has CDR1 MNHNS and CDR2 SASEGT. Trimming removed 1 base at V and 8 bases at J, with 17 bases between. The CDR3 covers 15 residues. CDR3 DNA: TGTGCCAGCAGTGAAGAATTCGGGGGGGCAGGGGGCTACACCTTC. The encoded protein is CASSEEFGGAGGYTF.

The chain couples TRBV11-3 to TRBJ2-5; TRBD1 aligns across 7 bases. The CDR3 sequence is 14 residues long. Trimming removed 5 bases from V and 0 bases from J; junction bases left unmatched: 3. Germline V gene lookup returns CDR1 SGHNT and CDR2 YENEEA. CDR3 sequence: CASSPGQYQETQYF. The CDR3 region has the DNA TGTGCCAGCAGCCCGGGACAGTACCAAGAGACCCAGTACTTC. Using reference TRBV11-3 and TRBJ2-5 for the parts outside the CDR3, the full variable domain is EAGVVQSPRYKIIEKKQPVAFWCNPISGHNTLYWYLQNLGQGPELLIRYENEEAVDDSQLPKDRFSAERLKGVDSTLKIQPAELGDSAVYLCASSPGQYQETQYFGPGTRLLVL.